Shown below are 30 T cell receptor beta chains from a single sample sequenced in a study of T cells in Graves' hyperthyroidism and ophthalmopathy. Template material for amplifying TCR beta CDR3 regions consisted of RNA transcripts. HTBI primers were used for first-round RT-PCR of the TCR CDR3. TCRdb passed the multiplex PCR reads through MiXCR, listing each CDR3 protein once. The sample records 690,000 or so distinct CDR3 sequences, 18% being singletons. The sample comprised blood. These receptors were taken from a woman aged 45-60 years with Graves' hyperthyroidism that later progressed to Graves' ophthalmopathy.

This clonotype has ten or more counts. The chain joins TRBV7-9 to TRBJ2-1, with 10 bases matching TRBD1. Germline CDR1 and CDR2: SEHNR and FQNEAQ (reference sequence). With V trimmed by 1 base and J by 5 bases, 8 bases remained unmatched. CDR3 length equals 17 residues. The CDR3 reads CASSLDPRTGGDNEQFF. As DNA, the CDR3 is TGTGCCAGCAGCTTAGATCCAAGGACAGGGGGTGACAATGAGCAGTTCTTC. The complete variable domain, with remaining parts taken from reference TRBV7-9 and TRBJ2-1, reads DTGVSQNPRHKITKRGQNVTFRCDPISEHNRLYWYRQTLGQGPEFLTYFQNEAQLEKSRLLSDRFSAERPKGSFSTLEIQRTEQGDSAMYLCASSLDPRTGGDNEQFFGPGTRLTVL.

This clonotype appeared a single time. V and J are TRBV4-2 and TRBJ2-3; D remains unclear. Germline V gene sequence: CDR1 LGHNA, CDR2 YNFKEQ. CDR3 size: 15 residues. Trimming stripped 1 base from V and 2 bases from J, with 10 bases between. The CDR3 bases are TGTGCCAGCAGCCAAGCAAGGTTGGACACAGATACGCAGTATTTT. This codes for CASSQARLDTDTQYF.

The chain has TRBV3-1 and TRBJ1-6; no clear D gene. V shed 5 bases and J shed 10 bases, with 12 bases lying between them. CDR1 and CDR2 from the germline V gene are LGHDT and YNNKEL (reference sequence). The length of the CDR3 is 13 residues. The CDR3 coding sequence is TGTGCCAGCAGCACACCCATGGTCTCACCCCTCCACTTT. Amino acids: CASSTPMVSPLHF.

The rearrangement links TRBV5-1 to TRBJ2-3; 14 bases map to TRBD2. CDR1 SGHRS and CDR2 YFSETQ come from the germline V gene. This CDR3 contains 18 residues. V shed 4 bases, J shed 0 bases, and the junction held 7 bases outside the gene matches. The CDR3 sequence is CASSPWTSGGTSTDTQYF. The CDR3 bases are TGCGCCAGCAGCCCATGGACTAGCGGGGGGACTAGCACAGATACGCAGTATTTT.

This clonotype appeared a few times. This chain uses TRBV12-3 or TRBV12-4 with TRBJ1-4; no definite D call. The CDR3 contains 15 residues. V was trimmed by 3 bases and J by 3 bases, leaving 11 bases between them. CDR3 amino acids: CASSFLGNANEKLFF. CDR3 nucleotides: TGTGCCAGCAGTTTCCTTGGGAATGCTAATGAAAAACTGTTTTTT.

This chain links TRBV11-1 with TRBJ2-7; 7 bases fit TRBD2. J gave up 0 bases and V 5 bases, and 7 bases lay outside the gene matches. Germline CDR1 is SGHAT and CDR2 is FQDESV (reference sequence). There are 15 residues in the CDR3. The CDR3, as DNA: TGTGCCAGCAGCCCCGAGCGGGACCACTCCTACGAGCAGTACTTC. This sequence encodes CASSPERDHSYEQYF.

This clonotype was recorded a few times. This chain links TRBV2 with TRBJ2-6; 8 bases align to TRBD1. V gave up 5 bases and J gave up 6 bases; unmatched junction bases: 6. From germline, CDR1 is SNHLY and CDR2 FYNNEI. The CDR3 has 15 amino acids. The CDR3 sequence is CASSLGTGPANVLTF. CDR3 nucleotide sequence: TGTGCCAGCAGTCTCGGGACAGGCCCGGCCAACGTCCTGACTTTC.

This clonotype has just one count. The rearrangement uses TRBV19 and TRBJ1-6; possibly TRBD1 for D (5 bases). The germline CDR1 and CDR2 sequences are LNHDA and SQIVND (reference sequence). With 7 bases removed from V and 2 bases from J, the gap between germline ends came to 18 bases. The CDR3 runs 17 residues. The CDR3 sequence: CASTKARDFAYNSPLHF. As DNA, the CDR3 is TGTGCCAGTACCAAGGCCCGGGACTTCGCCTATAATTCACCCCTCCACTTT.

The chain uses TRBV7-9 and TRBJ1-1; D is undetermined. CDR3 size: 14 residues. Germline CDR1 and CDR2: SEHNR and FQNEAQ (reference sequence). V was cut by 2 bases and J by 4 bases, with 11 bases left in between. In DNA form, the CDR3 reads TGTGCCAGCAGCTTAACGGGTCGGAGCACTGAAGCTTTCTTT. Its protein is CASSLTGRSTEAFF.

This clonotype was seen many times. The chain combines TRBV2 with TRBJ1-5; a weak D match, TRBD1 (6 bases). CDR3 length equals 16 residues. Germline V gives CDR1 SNHLY, CDR2 FYNNEI. With 1 base removed from V and 6 bases from J, the gap between germline ends came to 16 bases. Here the CDR3 reads CASSEDRESSVQPQHF. CDR3 sequence (DNA): TGTGCCAGCAGTGAAGACAGGGAGTCTAGCGTTCAGCCCCAGCATTTT.

This clonotype was detected a few times. The rearrangement uses TRBV2 and TRBJ1-5; D perhaps matches TRBD1 (5 bases). This CDR3 spans 15 amino acids. Germline assignment: CDR1 SNHLY and CDR2 FYNNEI. The germline V and J ends were trimmed by 3 bases and 5 bases, with 14 bases remaining between them. In DNA, the CDR3 is TGTGCCAGCAGTGACCAGGGCAGTCCTTATCAGCCCCAGCATTTT. Residues: CASSDQGSPYQPQHF.

This clonotype has ten or more counts. The chain employs TRBV2 and TRBJ2-1; 9 positions agree with TRBD2. Germline-derived CDR1 and CDR2 are SNHLY and FYNNEI. The CDR3 runs 13 residues. Unmatched junction bases numbered 1, after V lost 5 bases and J lost 5 bases. CDR3 sequence reads: CASSRLADNEQFF. DNA for the CDR3: TGTGCCAGCAGTAGACTAGCGGACAATGAGCAGTTCTTC.

V usage is TRBV20-1 and J usage is TRBJ1-4; the D is unclear. Germline V CDR1 and CDR2: DFQATT, SNEGSKA (reference sequence). The germline V and J ends were trimmed by 0 bases and 8 bases, with 7 bases remaining between them. This CDR3 has 12 amino acids. CDR3 DNA sequence: TGCAGTGCTAGAGATCAGGCGGAAAAACTGTTTTTT. This encodes CSARDQAEKLFF.

The chain carries TRBV27 and TRBJ2-1; D is possibly TRBD1 or TRBD2 (5 bases each). Germline assignment: CDR1 MNHEY and CDR2 SMNVEV (reference sequence). The length of the CDR3 is 16 residues. V was shortened by 5 bases and J by 0 bases, with 14 bases between the two germline ends. CDR3 DNA sequence: TGTGCCAGCAGTCCGCTCGGTGGGGGCTCCTACAATGAGCAGTTCTTC. This gives the protein CASSPLGGGSYNEQFF.

This chain links TRBV6-6 with TRBJ2-4; D not resolved. Germline CDR1 MNHNY, CDR2 SVGAGI (reference sequence). The V gene lost 0 bases and the J gene lost 4 bases, with 7 bases spanning the gap. The CDR3 length is 14 residues. The CDR3 protein is CASSYSGMKNIQYF. For the CDR3, the DNA is TGTGCCAGCAGTTACTCGGGCATGAAAAACATTCAGTACTTC.

This chain uses TRBV19 with TRBJ1-6; D might be TRBD1 (5 bases). This CDR3 has 16 residues. V lost 8 bases to trimming and J lost 7 bases, with 21 bases between them. Germline values: CDR1 LNHDA, CDR2 SQIVND (reference sequence). The CDR3 loop is CASLPPGASPNSPLHF. In DNA, the CDR3 is TGTGCCAGTCTCCCTCCCGGGGCCTCACCCAATTCACCCCTCCACTTT.

This clonotype was observed many times. V and J are TRBV12-3 or TRBV12-4 and TRBJ1-1; no clear D. V lost 1 base, J lost 1 base, and 7 bases lay in between. The CDR3 extends over 14 amino acids. CDR3 loop: CASSLGNANTEAFF. CDR3 sequence (DNA): TGTGCCAGCAGTTTAGGCAACGCGAACACTGAAGCTTTCTTT.

This clonotype was seen a few times. The chain links TRBV6-1 to TRBJ1-2; D ambiguous. Trimming removed 3 bases at V and 7 bases at J, with 21 bases between. CDR1 MNHNS and CDR2 SASEGT come from the germline V gene. The CDR3 length is 16 residues. DNA for the CDR3: TGTGCCAGCAGTGAGGATTATCGAGTCGTGGTGTTTGGCTACACCTTC. Its translation: CASSEDYRVVVFGYTF.

In its sample, this clonotype was seen a few times. The rearrangement joins TRBV6-1 to TRBJ1-2, with 9 bases lining up with TRBD1. CDR1 and CDR2 from the germline V gene are MNHNS and SASEGT. The CDR3 spans 17 residues. The V gene end was trimmed by 5 bases and the J gene end by 9 bases; junction bases not matched to a gene: 19. The CDR3 protein is CASSLEGSGTGILSYTF. CDR3 nucleotide sequence: TGTGCCAGCAGTCTTGAAGGCTCGGGGACAGGGATATTGAGCTACACCTTC.

There are many counts of this clonotype. This rearrangement joins TRBV12-3 or TRBV12-4 to TRBJ2-1, with 10 bases fitting TRBD1. The V and J ends lost 6 bases and 7 bases, in that order; junction bases with no gene match: 9. The CDR3 has 15 amino acids. The CDR3 protein is CASRENWDRGNEQFF. CDR3 nucleotides: TGTGCCAGCAGAGAGAACTGGGACAGGGGAAATGAGCAGTTCTTC.

This clonotype came up a few times. This chain connects TRBV6-5 to TRBJ2-7; TRBD1 is a possible D gene (5 bases). Germline CDR1 MNHEY, CDR2 SVGAGI. V was cut by 0 bases and J by 2 bases, with 11 bases left in between. This CDR3 comprises 15 residues. CDR3 nucleotides: TGTGCCAGCAGTTACTCGACTCCAGGGCCCTACGAGCAGTACTTC. Translated, it gives CASSYSTPGPYEQYF.

The sample holds many counts of this clonotype. The chain carries TRBV2 and TRBJ2-7; 7 bases align to TRBD1. CDR1 and CDR2 from the germline V gene are SNHLY and FYNNEI. The CDR3 length is 13 residues. V gave up 7 bases and J gave up 5 bases; unmatched junction bases: 8. In nucleotides, the CDR3 is TGTGCCAGCAAGGTGACAGGGTACCACGAGCAGTACTTC. Its translation is CASKVTGYHEQYF.

In this sample, this clonotype turned up many times. The rearrangement links TRBV20-1 to TRBJ1-1, with D unclear. CDR1 and CDR2 from the germline V gene are DFQATT and SNEGSKA (reference sequence). V was cut by 3 bases and J by 1 base, with 12 bases left in between. This CDR3 is 14 amino acids long. The CDR3 DNA reads TGCAGTGCTAGTAGGGCAGGACCGAACACTGAAGCTTTCTTT. It encodes CSASRAGPNTEAFF.

The CDR3 protein is CASSFQGMDNSPLHF. Written as DNA, the CDR3 is TGTGCCAGCAGTTTCCAAGGGATGGATAATTCACCCCTCCACTTT. The chain employs TRBV27 and TRBJ1-6; D is ambiguous. This CDR3 region has 15 residues. The V end lost 3 bases, the J end lost 5 bases, and 11 bases lay between the germline ends. Germline values: CDR1 MNHEY, CDR2 SMNVEV (reference sequence).

This clonotype was picked up many times. The rearrangement joins TRBV5-4 to TRBJ1-2; TRBD1 might be the D (5 bases). Trimming shortened V by 0 bases and J by 0 bases, and 9 bases separated the two germline ends. This CDR3 is 15 amino acids long. Germline V lookup: CDR1 SGHNT, CDR2 YYREEE (reference sequence). CDR3 sequence: CASSLAGRSNYGYTF. The DNA for the CDR3 is TGTGCCAGCAGCTTGGCGGGACGTTCTAACTATGGCTACACCTTC.

The V call is TRBV2, the J call TRBJ1-6; D is possibly TRBD1 (6 bases). The V gene lost 5 bases and the J gene lost 6 bases, with 17 bases spanning the gap. The CDR3 totals 16 residues. CDR1 SNHLY and CDR2 FYNNEI come from the germline V gene. The CDR3: CASSFRRTDSNSPLHF. In DNA form, the CDR3 reads TGTGCCAGCAGTTTCAGACGGACAGACTCTAATTCACCCCTCCACTTT.

The chain carries TRBV19 and TRBJ2-1, with 9 bases lining up with TRBD2. J was trimmed by 6 bases and V by 7 bases; bases with no gene match: 4. Germline V lookup: CDR1 LNHDA, CDR2 SQIVND (reference sequence). CDR3 length: 13 residues. The chain's CDR3 is CASTSGGFNEQFF. The CDR3 DNA reads TGTGCCAGTACCAGCGGGGGGTTCAATGAGCAGTTCTTC.

V is TRBV29-1 and J is TRBJ2-2; D is undetermined. The CDR3 has 13 amino acids. Germline V CDR1 and CDR2: SQVTM, ANQGSEA. V shed 6 bases and J shed 0 bases, with 8 bases lying between them. This CDR3 is CSVPTPNTGELFF. The CDR3 nucleotides read TGCAGCGTCCCCACACCGAACACCGGGGAGCTGTTTTTT.

This clonotype appeared many times. The gene calls are TRBV19 and TRBJ1-2; tentatively, D is TRBD1 (6 bases). The ends were cut back, 9 bases at V and 5 bases at J, with 16 bases in the middle. The germline V gene encodes CDR1 LNHDA and CDR2 SQIVND (reference sequence). The CDR3 covers 13 residues. CDR3 sequence (DNA): TGTGCCAGGAGACAGGTTCTTCGGTATGGCTACACCTTC. It yields the protein CARRQVLRYGYTF.

V is TRBV6-1 and J is TRBJ2-3; a possible D gene is TRBD1 (6 bases). Trimming cost V 7 bases and J 1 base, with 15 bases left between them. This CDR3 has 15 residues. From germline, CDR1 is MNHNS and CDR2 SASEGT. CDR3 region: CASKNRVEGTDTQYF. CDR3 nucleotide sequence: TGTGCCAGCAAGAACAGGGTTGAGGGCACAGATACGCAGTATTTT.